Given below is one T cell receptor beta chain in context. This entry belongs to a study of blood T cell repertoires in COVID-19. Whole-study context: Sites in the United States, Italy and Spain provided acute and convalescent COVID-19 samples. T cells, B-cell-depleted T cells, or PBMCs provided the cDNA or gDNA that served as material.

CDR3 length: 17 residues. Germline CDR1 reads SEHNR; CDR2 reads FQNEAQ (reference sequence). J lost 2 bases, V lost 5 bases, and 9 bases had no gene match. Original data processing: Reference gene primer amplification gave nucleated cell count estimates. The protocol was immunoSEQ multiplex PCR, while the TCRdb copy is restricted to in-frame clones and leaves out a portion. V and J calls and clone size follow that table, whereas D and trimming were derived from the DNA. The data hold approximately 40,000 clones, with about 91% observed a single time. This receptor was taken from a woman of 80 years or more with acute or convalescent COVID-19. This chain joins TRBV7-9 and TRBJ2-7; 13 bases match TRBD2. Specimen: peripheral blood. The CDR3 region has the DNA TGTGCCAGCAGCCGCGGGGGGACTAGCGGGGTTCCCTACGAGCAGTACTTC. Protein product: CASSRGGTSGVPYEQYF.